This is a list of T cell receptor beta chains from one sample in a study of blood T cell repertoires in COVID-19. Libraries were prepared by immunoSEQ multiplex PCR; TCRdb keeps only in-frame clonotypes and omits some of them. The sample lists almost 250,000 clones, approximately 86% occurring once. Input material: peripheral blood. These receptors were taken from a woman between 55 and 75 years old who had recovered from COVID-19. Each CDR3 is given with its conserved first and last residue. A D gene is named only where the DNA matches it firmly.

D gene	J gene	V gene	CDR3 DNA	CDR3 protein
TRBD2	TRBJ2-3	TRBV27	TGTGCCAGCTGGACTAGCGGGGGGTACACAGATACGCAGTATTTT	CASWTSGGYTDTQYF
NA	TRBJ1-1	TRBV7-2	TGTGCCAGCAGCTTAGCGCAGGAATCTGAAGCTTTCTTT	CASSLAQESEAFF
TRBD2	TRBJ2-1	TRBV4-1	TGCGCCAGCAGCCGGAACGGACTAGCGGGGGCAGAGGGTCAGTTCTTC	CASSRNGLAGAEGQFF
NA	TRBJ1-5	TRBV5-5	TGTGCCAGCAGCCCTCTCCCTAGCAATCAGCCCCAGCATTTT	CASSPLPSNQPQHF
TRBD1	TRBJ1-5	TRBV28	TGTGCCAGCAGTTTCCGATTCGCGGGACAGCTCCTCAGTCGTAATTCCAATCAGCCCCAGCATTTT	CASSFRFAGQLLSRNSNQPQHF
NA	TRBJ1-5	TRBV7-8	TGTGCCAGCAGCTCGTCCAGGGGACTACTTGAACGCAATCAGCCCCAGCATTTT	CASSSSRGLLERNQPQHF
NA	TRBJ1-1	TRBV19	TGTGCCAGTAGTATAGATTATGAGACTGGAGCTTTCTTT	CASSIDYETGAFF
NA	TRBJ2-3	TRBV7-9	TGTGCCAGCAGCCTTACTAGGCCCCACACAGATACGCAGTATTTT	CASSLTRPHTDTQYF
NA	TRBJ2-1	TRBV5-1	TGCGCCAGCAGCTTGGCCTTTATTAGCGGTAATGAGCAGTTCTTC	CASSLAFISGNEQFF
NA	TRBJ1-1	TRBV7-9	TGTGCCAGCAGCCCAGGGTTCATGAACACTGAAGCTTTCTTT	CASSPGFMNTEAFF
TRBD1	TRBJ2-5	TRBV19	TGTGCCAGTAGTATGAACAGGGGTCGGGAGACCCAGTACTTC	CASSMNRGRETQYF
NA	TRBJ2-2	TRBV7-8	TGTGCCAGCAGCTTGTGGGTCTCCGTCCTAGCCCCGAACACCGGGGAGCTGTTTTTT	CASSLWVSVLAPNTGELFF
TRBD1	TRBJ1-2	TRBV6-5	TGTGCCAGCAGTTACTCTAAAAGGGACAGCTTGGGCTACACCTTC	CASSYSKRDSLGYTF
TRBD1	TRBJ1-6	TRBV9	TGTGCCAGCACAGGGACAGGGAATTCACCCCTCCACTTT	CASTGTGNSPLHF
NA	TRBJ2-1	TRBV4-2	TGTGCCAGCAGCCAAGATGGGCCCTACCCGGAGCAGTTCTTC	CASSQDGPYPEQFF
NA	TRBJ1-1	TRBV11-2	TGTGCCAGCAGCTTTAGCCGGCTCACTGAAGCTTTCTTT	CASSFSRLTEAFF